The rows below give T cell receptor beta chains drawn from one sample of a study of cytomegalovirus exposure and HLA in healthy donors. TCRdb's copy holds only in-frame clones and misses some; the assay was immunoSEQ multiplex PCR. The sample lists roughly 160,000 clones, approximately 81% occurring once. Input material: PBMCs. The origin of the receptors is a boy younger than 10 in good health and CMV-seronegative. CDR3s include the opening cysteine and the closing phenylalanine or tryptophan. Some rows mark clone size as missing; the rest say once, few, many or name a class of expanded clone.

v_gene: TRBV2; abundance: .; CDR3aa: CASSEGDRVSYGYTF
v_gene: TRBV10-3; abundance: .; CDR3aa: CAISPMTGGRNEQFF
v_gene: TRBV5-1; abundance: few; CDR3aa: CASGRAGVGEQFF
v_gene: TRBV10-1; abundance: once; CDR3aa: CASSDGREGSYNEQFF
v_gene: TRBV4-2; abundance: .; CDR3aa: CASSQRRQLSYEAFF
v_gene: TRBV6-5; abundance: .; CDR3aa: CASSGTGGGDTQYF
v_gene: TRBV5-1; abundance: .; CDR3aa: CASKAASEAYEQYF
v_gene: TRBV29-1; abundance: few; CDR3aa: CSVVISPNTGELFF
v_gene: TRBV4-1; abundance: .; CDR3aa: CASSQPGQGTHEQYF
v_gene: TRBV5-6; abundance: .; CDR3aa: CASSFALAASRGEKLFF
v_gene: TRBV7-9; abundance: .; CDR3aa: CASSFRGMNTEAFF
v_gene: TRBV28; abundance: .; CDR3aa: CASSSQWGGTPEQFF
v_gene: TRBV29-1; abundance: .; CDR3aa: CSVGDRPQWVDTQYF
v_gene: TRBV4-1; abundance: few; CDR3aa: CASSQEFPDSYEQYF
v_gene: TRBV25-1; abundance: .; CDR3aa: CASSEYTGTVKETQYF
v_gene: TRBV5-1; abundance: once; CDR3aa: CASSAELTSLEQYF
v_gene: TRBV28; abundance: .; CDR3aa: CASSLKYEQYF
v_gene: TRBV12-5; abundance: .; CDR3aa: CASGLSKQGATNEKLFF
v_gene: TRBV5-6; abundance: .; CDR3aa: CASSLDDRGGETQYF
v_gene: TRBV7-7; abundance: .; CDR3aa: CASSYRENTEAFF
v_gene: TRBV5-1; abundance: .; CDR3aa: CASSLLGLDAGELFF
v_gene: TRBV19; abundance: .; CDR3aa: CASSNELAGGRGQYF
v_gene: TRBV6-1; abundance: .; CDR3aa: CASSGLAGGGADTQYF
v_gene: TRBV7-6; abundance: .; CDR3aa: CASMKQGPRSNQPQHF
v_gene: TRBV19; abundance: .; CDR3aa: CASSPRTGSGNTIYF
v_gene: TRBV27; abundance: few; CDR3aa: CASRGQGSYNEQFF
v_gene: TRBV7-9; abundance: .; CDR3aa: CASSRMTGSSGNTIYF
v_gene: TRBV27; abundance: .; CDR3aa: CASSLLSNQPQHF
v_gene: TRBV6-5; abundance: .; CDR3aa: CASSRTSSGELFF
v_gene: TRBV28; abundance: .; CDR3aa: CASSLNRPYGYTF
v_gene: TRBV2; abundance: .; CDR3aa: CATIGTSGLSEQYF
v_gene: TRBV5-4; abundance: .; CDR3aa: CASSHRGGSYGYTF
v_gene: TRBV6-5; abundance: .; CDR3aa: CATQRGGGYTF
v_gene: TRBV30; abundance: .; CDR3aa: CACQTGTNQPQHF
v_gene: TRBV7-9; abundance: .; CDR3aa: CASSSLAGGPNEQFF
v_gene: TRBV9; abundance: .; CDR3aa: CASSVGLAIGADTQYF
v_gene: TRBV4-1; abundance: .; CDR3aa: CASSHSGTGGPEAFF
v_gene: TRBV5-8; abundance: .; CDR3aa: CASSSYRQPQHF
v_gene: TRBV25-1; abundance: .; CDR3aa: CASTEVGGYQPQHF
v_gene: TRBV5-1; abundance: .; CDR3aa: CASSPGGAGSYEQYF
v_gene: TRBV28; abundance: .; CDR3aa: CASVAGRAAFF
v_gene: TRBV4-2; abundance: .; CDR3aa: CASSQDPGLAGEIWDEQFF
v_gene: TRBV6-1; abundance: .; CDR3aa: CASFRQGGTEAFF
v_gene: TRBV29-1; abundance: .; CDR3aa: CSVEKTGVNTEAFF
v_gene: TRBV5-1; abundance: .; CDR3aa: CATRVASGSTDTQYF
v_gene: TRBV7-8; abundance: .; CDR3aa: CASSFAGANEKLFF
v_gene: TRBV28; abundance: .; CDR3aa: CASTLWGTGAYEQYF
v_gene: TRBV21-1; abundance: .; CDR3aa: CASSNRQSYGYTF
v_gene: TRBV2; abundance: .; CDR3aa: CATKWGVSNTGELFF
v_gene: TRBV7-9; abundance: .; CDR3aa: CASSRWTSGNTGELFF
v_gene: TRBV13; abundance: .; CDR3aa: CASSPRDRSYNEQFF
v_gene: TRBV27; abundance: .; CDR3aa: CASSLRPHRVVGEKLFF
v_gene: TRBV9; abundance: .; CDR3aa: CASSNLAGGSTDTQYF
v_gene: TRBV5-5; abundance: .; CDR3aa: CASSLVERGSKETQYF
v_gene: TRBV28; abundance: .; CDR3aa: CASTGGLGNTEAFF
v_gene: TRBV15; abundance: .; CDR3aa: CATSRQATNTEAFF
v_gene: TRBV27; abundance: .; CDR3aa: CASSWLAGEGTGELFF
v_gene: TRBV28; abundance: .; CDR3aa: CASNELSYEQYF
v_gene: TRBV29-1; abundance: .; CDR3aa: CSVDELAGAGNIQYF
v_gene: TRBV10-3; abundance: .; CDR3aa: CAISPTQQASGELFF